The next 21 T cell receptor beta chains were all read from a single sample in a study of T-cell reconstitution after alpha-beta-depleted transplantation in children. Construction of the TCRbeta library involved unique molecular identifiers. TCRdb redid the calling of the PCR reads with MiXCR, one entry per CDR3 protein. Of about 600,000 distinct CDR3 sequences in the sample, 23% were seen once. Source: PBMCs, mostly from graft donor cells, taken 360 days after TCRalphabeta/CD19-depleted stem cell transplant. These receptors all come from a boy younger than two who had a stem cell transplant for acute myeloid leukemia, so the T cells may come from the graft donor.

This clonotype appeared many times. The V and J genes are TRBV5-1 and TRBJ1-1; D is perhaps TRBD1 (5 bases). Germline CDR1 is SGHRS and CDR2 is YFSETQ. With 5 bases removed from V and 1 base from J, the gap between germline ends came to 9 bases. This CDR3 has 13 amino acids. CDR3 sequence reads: CASRGRSNTEAFF. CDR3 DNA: TGCGCCAGCAGGGGACGATCGAACACTGAAGCTTTCTTT. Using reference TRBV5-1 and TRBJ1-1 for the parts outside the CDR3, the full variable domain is KAGVTQTPRYLIKTRGQQVTLSCSPISGHRSVSWYQQTPGQGLQFLFEYFSETQRNKGNFPGRFSGRQFSNSRSEMNVSTLELGDSALYLCASRGRSNTEAFFGQGTRLTVV.

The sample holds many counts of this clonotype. In DNA form, the CDR3 reads TGCAGCGTTCGGGACAGGGGTAATCAGCCCCAGCATTTT. Amino acids: CSVRDRGNQPQHF. The rearrangement joins TRBV29-1 to TRBJ1-5; 10 bases map to TRBD1. There are 13 residues in the CDR3. The V segment lost 5 bases and the J segment 4 bases; nucleotides outside the gene matches: 2. The germline V gene encodes CDR1 SQVTM and CDR2 ANQGSEA. The variable domain in full, with the rest retrieved from reference TRBV29-1 and TRBJ1-5, is SAVISQKPSRDICQRGTSLTIQCQVDSQVTMMFWYRQQPGQSLTLIATANQGSEATYESGFVIDKFPISRPNLTFSTLTVSNMSPEDSSIYLCSVRDRGNQPQHFGDGTRLSIL.

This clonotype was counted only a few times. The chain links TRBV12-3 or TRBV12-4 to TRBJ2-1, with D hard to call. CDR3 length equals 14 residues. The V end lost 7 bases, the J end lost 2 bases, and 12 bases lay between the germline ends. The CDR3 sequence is CASTGWVPYNEQFF. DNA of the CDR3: TGTGCCAGCACCGGCTGGGTCCCCTACAATGAGCAGTTCTTC.

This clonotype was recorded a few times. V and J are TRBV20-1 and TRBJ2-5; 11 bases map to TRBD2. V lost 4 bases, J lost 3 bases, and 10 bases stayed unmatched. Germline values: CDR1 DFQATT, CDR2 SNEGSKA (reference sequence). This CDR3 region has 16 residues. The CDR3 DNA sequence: TGCAGTGCTAACAACCCTAGCGGGGGGAAGAAAGAGACCCAGTACTTC. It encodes CSANNPSGGKKETQYF.

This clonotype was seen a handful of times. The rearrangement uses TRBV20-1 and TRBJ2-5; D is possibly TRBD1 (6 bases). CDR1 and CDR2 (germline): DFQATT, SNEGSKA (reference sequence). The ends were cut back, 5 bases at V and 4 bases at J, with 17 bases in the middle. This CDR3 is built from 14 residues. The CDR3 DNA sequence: TGCAGTGCTGGGGGCAATCAGGGTGGAGAGACCCAGTACTTC. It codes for CSAGGNQGGETQYF.

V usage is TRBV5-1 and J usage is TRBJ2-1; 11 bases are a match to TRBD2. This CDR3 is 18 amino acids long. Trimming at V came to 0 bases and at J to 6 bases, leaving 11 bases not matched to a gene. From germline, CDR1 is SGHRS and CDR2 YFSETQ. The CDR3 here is CASSLGALGLAVSNEQFF. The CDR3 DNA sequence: TGCGCCAGCAGCTTGGGGGCCCTGGGACTAGCGGTTAGCAATGAGCAGTTCTTC.

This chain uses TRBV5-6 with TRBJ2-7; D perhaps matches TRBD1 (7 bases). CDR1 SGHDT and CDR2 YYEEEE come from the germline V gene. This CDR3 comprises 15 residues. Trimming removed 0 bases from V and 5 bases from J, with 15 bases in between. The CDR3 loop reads CASSLAWQGGDEQYV. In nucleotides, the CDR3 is TGTGCCAGCAGCTTGGCATGGCAGGGGGGAGACGAGCAGTACGTC.

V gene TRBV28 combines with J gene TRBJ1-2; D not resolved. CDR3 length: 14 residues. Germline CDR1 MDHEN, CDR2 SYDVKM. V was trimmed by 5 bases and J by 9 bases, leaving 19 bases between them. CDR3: CASSLPGRAGSYTF. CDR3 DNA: TGTGCCAGCAGTCTCCCCGGGAGGGCGGGGAGCTACACCTTC.

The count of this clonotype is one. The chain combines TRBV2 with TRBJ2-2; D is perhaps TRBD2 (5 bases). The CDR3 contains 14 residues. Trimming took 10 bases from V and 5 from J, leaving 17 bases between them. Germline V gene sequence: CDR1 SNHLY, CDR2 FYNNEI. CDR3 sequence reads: CAIPLAPRTGELFF. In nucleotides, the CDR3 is TGTGCCATCCCTCTAGCTCCGAGGACCGGGGAGCTGTTTTTT.

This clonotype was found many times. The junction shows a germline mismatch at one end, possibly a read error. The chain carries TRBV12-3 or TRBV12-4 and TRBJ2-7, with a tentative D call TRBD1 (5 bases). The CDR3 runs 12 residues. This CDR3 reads CASSPGSYEQYF. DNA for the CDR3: TGCGCCAGCAGCCCAGGGTCCTACGAGCAGTACTTC.

CDR3 in amino acids: CASSATIPWGGAGDTGELFF. The CDR3 DNA follows: TGTGCCAGCAGCGCCACCATCCCGTGGGGTGGGGCAGGAGACACCGGGGAGCTGTTTTTT. The V gene is TRBV9, the J gene TRBJ2-2; D is possibly TRBD1 (5 bases). This CDR3 is 20 amino acids long. V lost 3 bases and J lost 3, with 27 bases in between. CDR1 is SGDLS, CDR2 YYNGEE, per germline.

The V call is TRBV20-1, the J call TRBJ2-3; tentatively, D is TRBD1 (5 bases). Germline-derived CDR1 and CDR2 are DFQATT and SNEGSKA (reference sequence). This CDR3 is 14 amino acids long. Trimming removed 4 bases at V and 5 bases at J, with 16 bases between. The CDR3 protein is CSATQGMVEDTQYF. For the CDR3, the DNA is TGCAGTGCTACCCAGGGTATGGTGGAAGATACGCAGTATTTT.

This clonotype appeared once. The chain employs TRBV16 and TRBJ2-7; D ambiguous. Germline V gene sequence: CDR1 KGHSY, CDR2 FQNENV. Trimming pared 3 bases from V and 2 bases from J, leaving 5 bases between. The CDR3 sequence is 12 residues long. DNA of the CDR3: TGTGCCAGCAGCCATACCGCCTACGAGCAGTACTTC. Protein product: CASSHTAYEQYF.

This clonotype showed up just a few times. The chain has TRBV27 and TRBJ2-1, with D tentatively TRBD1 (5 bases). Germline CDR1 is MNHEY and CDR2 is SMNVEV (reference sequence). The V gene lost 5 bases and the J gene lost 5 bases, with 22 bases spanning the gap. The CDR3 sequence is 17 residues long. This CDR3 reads CASSPKQGPLRHNEQFF. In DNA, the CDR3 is TGTGCCAGCAGTCCTAAGCAGGGTCCCTTAAGACACAATGAGCAGTTCTTC.

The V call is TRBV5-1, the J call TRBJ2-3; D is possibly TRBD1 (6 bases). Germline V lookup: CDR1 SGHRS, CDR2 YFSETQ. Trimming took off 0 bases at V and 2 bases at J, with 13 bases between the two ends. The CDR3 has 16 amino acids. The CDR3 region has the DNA TGCGCCAGCAGCTTGGGACAGGCGTACTCCACAGATACGCAGTATTTT. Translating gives CASSLGQAYSTDTQYF.

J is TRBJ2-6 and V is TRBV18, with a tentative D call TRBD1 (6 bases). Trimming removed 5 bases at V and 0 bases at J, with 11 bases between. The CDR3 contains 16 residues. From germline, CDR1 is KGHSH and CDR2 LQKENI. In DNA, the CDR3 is TGTGCCAGCTCATGGGACACCTACTCTGGGGCCAACGTCCTGACTTTC. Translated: CASSWDTYSGANVLTF.

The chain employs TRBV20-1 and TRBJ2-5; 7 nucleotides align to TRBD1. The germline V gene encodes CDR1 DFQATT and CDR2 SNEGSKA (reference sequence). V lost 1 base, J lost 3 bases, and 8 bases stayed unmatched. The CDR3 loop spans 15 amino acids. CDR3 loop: CSARVSGQVEETQYF. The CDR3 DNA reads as TGCAGTGCTAGAGTCTCCGGACAGGTCGAAGAGACCCAGTACTTC.

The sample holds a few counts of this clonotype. CDR3 nucleotides: TGCGCCAGCCGCTCCGCGGGGGGTACGGCAGATACGCAGTATTTT. This gives the protein CASRSAGGTADTQYF. The gene calls are TRBV5-1 and TRBJ2-3, with 8 bases identical to TRBD2. CDR1 is SGHRS, CDR2 YFSETQ, per germline. Trimming cost V 7 bases and J 4 bases; bases outside gene matches: 11. The CDR3 runs to 15 residues.

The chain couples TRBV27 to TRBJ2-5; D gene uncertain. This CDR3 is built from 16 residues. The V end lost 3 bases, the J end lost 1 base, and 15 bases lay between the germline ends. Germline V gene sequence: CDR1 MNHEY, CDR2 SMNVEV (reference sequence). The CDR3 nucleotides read TGTGCCAGCAGTTTGTGGAACCGGGCCCTCCAAGAGACCCAGTACTTC. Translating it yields CASSLWNRALQETQYF.

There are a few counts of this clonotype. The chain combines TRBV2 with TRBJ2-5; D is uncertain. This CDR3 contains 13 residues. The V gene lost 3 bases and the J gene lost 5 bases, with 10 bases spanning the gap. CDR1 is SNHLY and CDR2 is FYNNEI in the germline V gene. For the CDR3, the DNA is TGTGCCAGCAGTGACGGCCCGAGGGAGACCCAGTACTTC. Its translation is CASSDGPRETQYF.

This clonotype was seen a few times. CDR3 residues: CSGGRIDTGELFF. The CDR3 DNA follows: TGCAGTGGGGGAAGGATCGACACCGGGGAGCTGTTTTTT. This chain links TRBV20-1 with TRBJ2-2; D is unresolved. V lost 7 bases and J lost 3, with 12 bases in between. Germline V CDR1 and CDR2: DFQATT, SNEGSKA (reference sequence). CDR3 length: 13 residues.